Sequencing of this TCR beta chain was carried out in a study of blood T cell repertoires in COVID-19 (dated by TCRdb to about 2020). Notes on the research overall: Collaborator samples came from the United States, Italy and Spain and covered acute and convalescent phases of COVID-19. The material from the prospective study consisted of cDNA or gDNA derived from T cells, B-cell-depleted T cells, or PBMCs. The dataset comprised deeply sampled blood TCRbeta repertoires from subjects exposed to, actively infected with, or recovered from COVID-19. The repertoires were released in a freely available public database meant as a resource for research on the immune response to SARS-CoV-2. The samples were drawn from the first 160 participants of the ongoing ImmuneRACE study and from some 1,300 subjects provided by 6 global collaborators. Nearly every sample came with metadata listing a de-identified subject ID, COVID-19 status, age in years and sex. Where available, HLA class I and class II types were taken from metadata supplied by the sample provider and were not determined by assay-based typing. General study outcomes and caveats: How much clinical and demographic metadata was included differed by source and by participant, and the metadata was provided uncurated.

In the prospective study, participants were about 18 to 95 years old, resided in about two dozen geographic areas of the United States, and were enrolled through a virtual design. In the prospective study, participants were assigned to cohorts based on the clinical history participants reported in a screening survey and a study questionnaire. For ImmuneRACE Cohort 3, a participant was defined as recovered based on two consecutive negative NP/OP PCR tests, clearance by a healthcare professional, or resolution of symptoms. In the prospective study, whole blood, serum and a nasopharyngeal or oropharyngeal swab were collected from each participant by mobile phlebotomists. Prospective study participants could optionally give additional blood draws and questionnaires over a roughly 2-month period. Before DNA extraction, prospective study blood samples were shipped either frozen or at room temperature.

Its CDR3 holds 15 amino acids, cysteine through phenylalanine. The CDR3 DNA has 45 bases and is translated from base 1. After removal of 5 bases from V and 1 base from J, the junction retains 4 bases not matched to a gene. Based on the germline V gene (reference sequence), the CDR1 and CDR2 sequences are LNHNV and YYDKDF. This clone appeared once. The target of this receptor is not known. No much larger clone exists at a distance of one base, and base qualities are not known. The immunoSEQ Assay, a bias-controlled multiplex PCR, was used to amplify TCRbeta CDR3 regions from genomic DNA. Regarding the original processing steps: Nucleated cell counts per sample were estimated from amplification of reference gene primers within the assay. To quantify the absolute abundance of each unique TCRbeta CDR3 rearrangement, sequence reads were collapsed and filtered. For each sample, productive Simpson clonality was calculated as the square root of Simpson's diversity index over productive rearrangements. The source is immuneACCESS, and TCRdb retained only in-frame sequences with V and J called. Part of the clones is not carried over; for the studies checked, unresolved V genes explain less than half of this, and the remainder is unexplained. V and J calls and clone size are those listed in that table; D and trimming were worked out from the DNA. The table for this sample lists 130,000 or so clones; around 84% of them were counted only once. Roughly 3.9% of the sample is held by the ten biggest clonotypes.

The clonotype was recovered from a woman aged 30 to 39 who had recovered from COVID-19. The chain links TRBV15 with TRBJ1-3; 8 junctional bases match TRBD1. Sequenced sample: PBMCs or T cells enriched from blood (not recorded which). The DNA is TGTGCCACCAGCCAGGACAGGGTTTCTGGAAACACCATATATTTT. It codes for CATSQDRVSGNTIYF.